This TCR beta chain was identified in a study of blood T cell repertoires in COVID-19. Study context: PBMCs, B-cell-depleted T cells, or T cells provided the cDNA or gDNA that made up the material.

In germline, CDR1 is DFQATT, CDR2 SNEGSKA (reference sequence). This CDR3 has 17 residues. Trimming left V 3 bases short and J 1 base short, with 20 bases between. Methods used by the authors: It was from reference gene primer amplification that nucleated cell counts were estimated. Repertoires were generated with immunoSEQ multiplex PCR, while TCRdb's copy carries only in-frame clones and drops some. D and trimming come from the DNA, and the V and J calls and clone size come from that table. The data show 110,000 to 150,000 clones, 79% seen once. Sequences were obtained from peripheral blood. The source is a middle-aged man with active or convalescent COVID-19. V is TRBV20-1 and J is TRBJ2-3; tentatively, D is TRBD2 (5 bases). The CDR3 bases are TGCAGTGCTAGTTTCCTTAATCTAGCCGCCGGCACAGATACGCAGTATTTT. Protein: CSASFLNLAAGTDTQYF.